Ten or more counts support the clone carrying this TCR beta chain. Its specificity is not known. These data come from a study of neurological immune-mediated disorders. Regarding the study as a whole: TCR clonal expansion peaked in HTLV-1-associated myelopathy patients and was lowest in multiple sclerosis patients.

Trimming cost V 0 bases and J 4 bases; bases outside gene matches: 5. The CDR3 is made up of 15 amino acids. In germline, CDR1 is MNHEY, CDR2 SVGAGI. TCRdb independently ran MiXCR on the 5' RACE reads; one entry per CDR3 protein. The sample carries approximately 40,000 distinct CDR3 sequences, 4.8% recorded once. Volunteers from a blood bank in Maryland, USA, constituted the healthy controls. The sequence came from a man younger than 35 in good health. Sequencing was done on a sample of CD4+ T cells from blood. The gene calls are TRBV6-5 and TRBJ1-1, with 7 bases lining up with TRBD1. The CDR3 is CASSYSYRGSTEAFF. CDR3 DNA sequence: TGTGCCAGCAGTTACTCCTACAGGGGATCCACTGAAGCTTTCTTT.